Following are 13 T cell receptor beta chains from one sample sequenced in a study of T cell responses to AZD1222 COVID-19 vaccine. Some clones are missing from TCRdb's copy, which holds only in-frame ones; the method was immunoSEQ multiplex PCR. The sample carries about 210,000 clones, about 94% recorded once. The sample was peripheral blood, taken 28 days after the second dose of the MenACWY control vaccine. Source of these receptors: an adult who received the MenACWY meningococcal vaccine as a control.

This clone was found once. V and J are TRBV5-1 and TRBJ1-2, with a possible D match to TRBD1 (6 bases). The V end was cut by 0 bases, the J end by 2 bases, with 8 bases between. The CDR3 contains 14 residues. The germline V gene encodes CDR1 SGHRS and CDR2 YFSETQ. The CDR3 DNA is TGCGCCAGCAGCTTGGCCGGGGGCAACTATGGCTACACCTTC. Translated: CASSLAGGNYGYTF.

The chain carries TRBV25-1 and TRBJ2-3; 11 bases match TRBD2. The germline V gene encodes CDR1 MGHDK and CDR2 SYGVNS. The CDR3 loop spans 15 amino acids. With 1 base clipped from V and 9 bases from J, the junction kept 6 bases outside the gene matches. The CDR3 coding sequence is TGTGCCAGCAGTGAATTAGCGGGAGGGCCGGGGACGCAGTATTTT. Translation gives CASSELAGGPGTQYF. Supplemented by reference TRBV25-1 and TRBJ2-3, the full variable domain reads EADIYQTPRYLVIGTGKKITLECSQTMGHDKMYWYQQDPGMELHLIHYSYGVNSTEKGDLSSESTVSRIRTEHFPLTLESARPSHTSQYLCASSELAGGPGTQYFGPGTRLTVL.

The rearrangement joins TRBV27 to TRBJ1-4, with TRBD1 identical over 8 bases. With 5 bases clipped from V and 8 bases from J, the junction kept 7 bases outside the gene matches. The CDR3 length is 14 residues. The V gene's germline CDR1 is MNHEY and CDR2 SMNVEV (reference sequence). The CDR3 sequence: CASSDRGTGEKLFF. The CDR3 DNA reads TGTGCCAGCAGTGACAGGGGAACAGGGGAAAAACTGTTTTTT. The full variable domain, in which reference TRBV27 and TRBJ1-4 provide the parts outside the CDR3, is EAQVTQNPRYLITVTGKKLTVTCSQNMNHEYMSWYRQDPGLGLRQIYYSMNVEVTDKGDVPEGYKVSRKEKRNFPLILESPSPNQTSLYFCASSDRGTGEKLFFGSGTQLSVL.

The V gene is TRBV5-4, the J gene TRBJ1-1; D remains unclear. The CDR3 is 15 residues long. V was pared by 0 bases and J by 6 bases, with 15 bases between. Germline values: CDR1 SGHNT, CDR2 YYREEE (reference sequence). The CDR3 DNA follows: TGTGCCAGCAGCTTGGGCGGAATCCCGGCCTCTGAAGCTTTCTTT. Its translation: CASSLGGIPASEAFF.

The gene calls are TRBV28 and TRBJ2-1; the match to TRBD2 covers 7 bases. Germline CDR1 MDHEN, CDR2 SYDVKM. With V trimmed by 3 bases and J by 7 bases, 6 bases remained unmatched. The CDR3 covers 14 residues. The CDR3 spells CASSLWRGGNEQFF. In nucleotides, the CDR3 is TGTGCCAGCAGTTTGTGGCGGGGAGGGAATGAGCAGTTCTTC.

This chain uses TRBV27 with TRBJ2-7, with TRBD1 identical over 8 bases. In germline, CDR1 is MNHEY, CDR2 SMNVEV (reference sequence). With 4 bases clipped from V and 2 bases from J, the junction kept 1 base outside the gene matches. The CDR3 is 13 amino acids. The CDR3 DNA is TGTGCCAGCAGTTCGGACAGGGCCTACGAGCAGTACTTC. Its protein is CASSSDRAYEQYF.

CDR3 sequence (DNA): TGTGCCAGCAGCCAAGCAGCCTCTGGGGCCAACGTCCTGACTTTC. It is translated as CASSQAASGANVLTF. The chain recombines TRBV3-1 (or the pseudogene TRBV3-2) with TRBJ2-6; D gene uncertain. The germline gives CDR1 LGHDT, CDR2 YNNKEL (reference sequence). Trimming shortened V by 1 base and J by 0 bases, and 4 bases separated the two germline ends. This CDR3 has 15 residues.

In its sample, this clone was seen once. Here the CDR3 reads CASSSTGTATTGELFF. CDR3 bases: TGTGCCAGCAGTTCCACCGGGACAGCAACTACCGGGGAGCTGTTTTTT. The V gene is TRBV28, the J gene TRBJ2-2, with TRBD1 matching 7 bases. The CDR3 runs to 16 residues. Trimming removed 4 bases from V and 5 bases from J; junction bases left unmatched: 10. Germline CDR1 and CDR2: MDHEN and SYDVKM.

This chain connects TRBV2 to TRBJ1-2; TRBD1 is a possible D gene (6 bases). In germline, CDR1 is SNHLY, CDR2 FYNNEI. The CDR3 runs 13 residues. Trimming took off 9 bases at V and 4 bases at J, with 15 bases between the two ends. The CDR3 sequence is CASEGGRVYGYTF. The CDR3 nucleotides are TGTGCCAGTGAAGGGGGGAGGGTCTATGGCTACACCTTC.

V usage is TRBV5-1 and J usage is TRBJ1-2; a possible D gene is TRBD1 (6 bases). The V gene's germline CDR1 is SGHRS and CDR2 YFSETQ. The V end was cut by 3 bases, the J end by 2 bases, with 8 bases between. The CDR3 consists of 13 residues. The CDR3 nucleotides read TGCGCCAGCAGCTCCACAGGGAACTATGGCTACACCTTC. Translation gives CASSSTGNYGYTF.

The V and J genes are TRBV14 and TRBJ2-1; D is possibly TRBD2 (5 bases). CDR3 size: 16 residues. Between the trimmed V and J ends, which lost 5 bases and 4 bases, there was a span of 18 bases. Germline V gene data show CDR1 as SGHDN and CDR2 as FVKESK. CDR3 protein: CASSSRVPSRYNEQFF. In DNA form, the CDR3 reads TGTGCCAGCAGCTCTCGGGTCCCTAGCAGGTACAATGAGCAGTTCTTC.

There are a few counts of this clone. This chain links TRBV27 with TRBJ1-2; D unresolved. CDR1 is MNHEY and CDR2 is SMNVEV in the germline V gene (reference sequence). V gave up 6 bases and J gave up 8 bases, with 16 bases separating them. This CDR3 has 13 residues. Written as DNA, the CDR3 is TGTGCCAGCAGACTATCCAGACTGGAGGGCTACACCTTC. This translates into CASRLSRLEGYTF.

This clone was counted between two and nine times. As DNA, the CDR3 is TGTGCCAGCAGTGAAGCCTTGGGGGACGTTGCTTCACCCCTCCACTTT. This translates into CASSEALGDVASPLHF. This chain joins TRBV6-1 and TRBJ1-6, with TRBD1 as a possible D gene (5 bases). From germline, CDR1 is MNHNS and CDR2 SASEGT. The CDR3 runs 16 residues. Deletions cut 0 bases from V and 9 bases from J, with 15 bases between.